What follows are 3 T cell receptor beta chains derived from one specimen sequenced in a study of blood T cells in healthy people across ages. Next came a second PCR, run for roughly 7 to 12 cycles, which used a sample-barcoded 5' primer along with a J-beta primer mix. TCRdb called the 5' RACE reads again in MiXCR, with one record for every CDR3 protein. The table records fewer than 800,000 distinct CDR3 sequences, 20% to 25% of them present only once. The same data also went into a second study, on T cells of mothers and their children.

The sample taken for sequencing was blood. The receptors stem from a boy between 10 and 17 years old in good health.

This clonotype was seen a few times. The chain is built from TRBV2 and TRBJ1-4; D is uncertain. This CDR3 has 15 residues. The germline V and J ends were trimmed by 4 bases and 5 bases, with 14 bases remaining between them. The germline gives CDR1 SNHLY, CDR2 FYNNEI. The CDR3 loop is CASSVSGQLNEKLFF. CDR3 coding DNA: TGTGCCAGCAGTGTAAGCGGCCAGCTCAATGAAAAACTGTTTTTT.

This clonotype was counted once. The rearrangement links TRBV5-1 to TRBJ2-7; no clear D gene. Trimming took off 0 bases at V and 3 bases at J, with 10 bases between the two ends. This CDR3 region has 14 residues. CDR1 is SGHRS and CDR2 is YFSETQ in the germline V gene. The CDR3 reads CASSLAGLNYEQYF. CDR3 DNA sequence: TGCGCCAGCAGCTTGGCGGGCCTTAACTACGAGCAGTACTTC.

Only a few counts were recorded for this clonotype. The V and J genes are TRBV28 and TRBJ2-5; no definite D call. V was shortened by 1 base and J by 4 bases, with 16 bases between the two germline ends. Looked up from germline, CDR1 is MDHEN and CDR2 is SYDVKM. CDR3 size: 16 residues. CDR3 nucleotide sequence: TGTGCCAGCAGTTTATTCGGTTTCAGGATCGGAGAGACCCAGTACTTC. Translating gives CASSLFGFRIGETQYF.